This T cell receptor beta chain was observed in a study of blood T cell repertoires in COVID-19. The repertoire was sequenced with immunoSEQ multiplex PCR; TCRdb's copy has only in-frame clones and lacks some. The repertoire consists of about 170,000 clones, with 85% occurring once and the leading ten covering about 3.3%. This CDR3 spans 13 amino acids. V dropped 0 bases and J dropped 4 bases, with 7 bases sitting between them. Germline CDR1 and CDR2: GTSNPN and SVGIG (reference sequence). The origin of this receptor is a human donor with acute or convalescent COVID-19. The donor label of this sample is uncertain. The rearrangement links TRBV30 to TRBJ1-3; no clear D gene. What was sequenced was peripheral blood. CDR3 coding DNA: TGTGCCTGGAGTGTGGTAGTAGGAAACACCATATATTTT. This encodes CAWSVVVGNTIYF.